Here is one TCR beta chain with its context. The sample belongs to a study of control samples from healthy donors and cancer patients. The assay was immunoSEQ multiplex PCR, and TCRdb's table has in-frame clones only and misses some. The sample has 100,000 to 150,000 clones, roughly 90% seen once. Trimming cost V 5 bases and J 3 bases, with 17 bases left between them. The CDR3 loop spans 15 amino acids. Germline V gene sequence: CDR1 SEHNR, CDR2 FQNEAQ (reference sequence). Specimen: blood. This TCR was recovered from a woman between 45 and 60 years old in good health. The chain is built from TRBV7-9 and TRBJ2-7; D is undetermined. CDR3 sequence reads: CASSPAAPKGYEQYF. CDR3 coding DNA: TGTGCCAGCAGCCCTGCGGCTCCAAAGGGCTACGAGCAGTACTTC.